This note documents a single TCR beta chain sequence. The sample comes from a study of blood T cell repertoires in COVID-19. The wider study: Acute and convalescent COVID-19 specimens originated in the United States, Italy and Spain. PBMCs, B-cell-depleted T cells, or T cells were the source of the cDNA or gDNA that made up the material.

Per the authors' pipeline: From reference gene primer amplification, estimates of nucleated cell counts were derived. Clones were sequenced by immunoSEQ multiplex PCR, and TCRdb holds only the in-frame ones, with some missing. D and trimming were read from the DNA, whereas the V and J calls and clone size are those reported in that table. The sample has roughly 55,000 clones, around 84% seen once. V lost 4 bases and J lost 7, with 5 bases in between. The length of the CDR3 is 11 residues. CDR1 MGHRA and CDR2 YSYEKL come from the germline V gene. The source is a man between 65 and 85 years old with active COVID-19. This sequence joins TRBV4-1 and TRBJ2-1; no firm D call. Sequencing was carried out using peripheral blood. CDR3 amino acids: CASSPGNEQFF. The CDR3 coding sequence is TGCGCCAGCAGCCCCGGGAATGAGCAGTTCTTC.